This section outlines one TCR beta chain sequence together with its context. Using immunoSEQ multiplex PCR, the repertoire was profiled, and TCRdb retains in-frame clones only, with some absent. The data show over 80,000 clones, 80% to 90% seen once. The V gene end was trimmed by 3 bases and the J gene end by 2 bases; junction bases not matched to a gene: 1. Looked up from germline, CDR1 is SQVTM and CDR2 is ANQGSEA. This CDR3 comprises 12 residues. These data belong to a study of a mutant IDH1 vaccine in newly diagnosed glioma. The time point: baseline, week 1 (first vaccination visit). As for treatment: pre-vaccination baseline after standard-of-care therapy.

The TCR sequence derives from a woman in her forties or fifties with glioma. The V gene is TRBV29-1, the J gene TRBJ2-7; 7 nucleotides agree with TRBD1. Sequencing was performed on PBMCs, taken from a glioma patient treated with radiotherapy, temozolomide or both. The CDR3 DNA reads as TGCAGCGTTGAGGACAGGACCTACGAGCAGTACTTC. It encodes CSVEDRTYEQYF.